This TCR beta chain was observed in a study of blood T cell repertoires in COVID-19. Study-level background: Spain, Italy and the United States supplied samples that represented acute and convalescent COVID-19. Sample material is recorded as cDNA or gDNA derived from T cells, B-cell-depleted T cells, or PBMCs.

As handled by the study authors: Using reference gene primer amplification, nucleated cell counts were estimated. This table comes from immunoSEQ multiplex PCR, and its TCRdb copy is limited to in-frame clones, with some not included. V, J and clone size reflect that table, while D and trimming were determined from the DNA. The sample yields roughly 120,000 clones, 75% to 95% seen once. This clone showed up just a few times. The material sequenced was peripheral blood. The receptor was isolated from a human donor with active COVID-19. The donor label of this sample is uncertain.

CDR3: CASSQGQPNQPQHF. DNA for the CDR3: TGCGCCAGCAGCCAAGGACAGCCTAATCAGCCCCAGCATTTT. V gene TRBV4-1 combines with J gene TRBJ1-5, with D maybe TRBD1 (5 bases). Between the trimmed V and J ends, which lost 1 base and 4 bases, there was a span of 8 bases. CDR1 and CDR2 (germline): MGHRA, YSYEKL. There are 14 residues in the CDR3.